This TCR beta chain was recovered during a study of CXCR3-negative and CXCR3-positive naive CD8 T cells. About the study: For each library, about 1.5 +/- 0.3 million TRB reads were obtained, about 135 million in total.

The germline V gene encodes CDR1 KGHSH and CDR2 LQKENI. CDR3 length: 13 residues. In the case of this clonotype: Its antigen remains unknown.

Study-wide points: Both naive subsets, CXCR3-negative and CXCR3-positive, displayed similar TRBV-TRBJ usage, unlike memory cells. CXCR3-expressing naive cells carried TRB CDR3s more hydrophobic than those of CXCR3-negative naive cells. Naive subsets expressed similar surface CD5; TRB CDR3 features served to infer TCR strength.

UMI-labeled 5' RACE yielded the TRB cDNA libraries. For each CDR3 protein, TCRdb gives one entry from its re-call of the 5' RACE reads, without DNA. In total, the table holds about 85,000 distinct CDR3 sequences. This receptor was obtained from a human donor in good health. Some clones in this sample may be carry-over from other donors' samples. The V and J genes are TRBV18 and TRBJ2-7; the TCRdb D gene call, TRBD1, has no DNA to confirm it. The sample taken for sequencing was naive CXCR3+ CD8+ T cells from blood. As for subset: CD45RO-CCR7+CD27+CD95- naive CD8+ T cells expressing CXCR3 (TNR3+). CDR3 amino acids: CASSGTDSYEQYF.